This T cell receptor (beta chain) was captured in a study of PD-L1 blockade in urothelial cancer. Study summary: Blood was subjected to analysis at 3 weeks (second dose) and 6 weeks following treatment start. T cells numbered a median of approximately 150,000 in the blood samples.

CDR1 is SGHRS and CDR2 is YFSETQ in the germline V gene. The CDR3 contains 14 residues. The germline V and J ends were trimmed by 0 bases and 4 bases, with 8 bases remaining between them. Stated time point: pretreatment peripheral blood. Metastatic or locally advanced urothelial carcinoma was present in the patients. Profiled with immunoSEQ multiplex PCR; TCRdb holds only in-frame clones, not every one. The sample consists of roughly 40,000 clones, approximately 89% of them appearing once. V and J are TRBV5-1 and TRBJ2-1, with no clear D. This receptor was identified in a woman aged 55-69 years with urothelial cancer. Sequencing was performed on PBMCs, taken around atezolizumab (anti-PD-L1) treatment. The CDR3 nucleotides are TGCGCCAGCAGCTTGGCCGTCGGGTACAATGAGCAGTTCTTC. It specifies CASSLAVGYNEQFF.